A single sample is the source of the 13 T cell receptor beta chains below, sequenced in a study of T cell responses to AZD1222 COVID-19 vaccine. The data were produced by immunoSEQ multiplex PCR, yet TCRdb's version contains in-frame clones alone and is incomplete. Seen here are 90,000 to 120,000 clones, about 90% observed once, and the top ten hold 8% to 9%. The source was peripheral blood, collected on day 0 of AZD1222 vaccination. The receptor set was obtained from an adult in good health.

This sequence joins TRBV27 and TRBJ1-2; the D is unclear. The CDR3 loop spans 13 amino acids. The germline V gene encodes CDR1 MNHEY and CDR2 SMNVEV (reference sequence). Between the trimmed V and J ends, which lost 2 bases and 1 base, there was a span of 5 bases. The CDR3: CASSLKINYGYTF. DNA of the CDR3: TGTGCCAGCAGTTTAAAGATTAACTATGGCTACACCTTC.

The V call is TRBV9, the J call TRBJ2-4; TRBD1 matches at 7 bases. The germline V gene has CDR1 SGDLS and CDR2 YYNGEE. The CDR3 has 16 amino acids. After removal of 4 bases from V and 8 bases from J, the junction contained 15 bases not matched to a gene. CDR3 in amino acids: CASSPRQGLNWDIQYF. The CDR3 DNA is TGTGCCAGCAGCCCGAGACAGGGCCTGAATTGGGACATTCAGTACTTC.

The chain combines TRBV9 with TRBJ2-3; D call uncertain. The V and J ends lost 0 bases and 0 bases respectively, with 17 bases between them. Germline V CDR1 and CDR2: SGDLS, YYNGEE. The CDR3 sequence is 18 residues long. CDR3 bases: TGTGCCAGCAGCGTAGGTATTCTAGGGAACCCTAGCACAGATACGCAGTATTTT. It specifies CASSVGILGNPSTDTQYF.

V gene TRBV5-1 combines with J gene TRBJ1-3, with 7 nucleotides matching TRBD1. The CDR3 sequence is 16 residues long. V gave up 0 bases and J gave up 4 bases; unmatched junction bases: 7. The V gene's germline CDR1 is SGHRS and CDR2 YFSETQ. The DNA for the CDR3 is TGCGCCAGCAGCTTGGTATCTCCGGGACAGGGAAACACCATATATTTT. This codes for CASSLVSPGQGNTIYF.

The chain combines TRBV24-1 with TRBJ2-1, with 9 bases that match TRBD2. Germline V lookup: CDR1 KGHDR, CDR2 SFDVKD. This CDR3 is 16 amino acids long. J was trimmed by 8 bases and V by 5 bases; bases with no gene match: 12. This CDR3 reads CATSARGERGAHEQFF. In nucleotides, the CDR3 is TGTGCCACCAGTGCCCGAGGGGAGCGGGGGGCTCATGAGCAGTTCTTC.

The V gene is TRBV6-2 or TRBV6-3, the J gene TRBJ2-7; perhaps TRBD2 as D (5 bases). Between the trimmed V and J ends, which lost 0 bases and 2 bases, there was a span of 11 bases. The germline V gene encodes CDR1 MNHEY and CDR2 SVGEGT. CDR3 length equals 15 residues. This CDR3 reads CASSYSRGGAYEQYF. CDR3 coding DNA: TGTGCCAGCAGTTACTCGAGAGGAGGCGCCTACGAGCAGTACTTC.

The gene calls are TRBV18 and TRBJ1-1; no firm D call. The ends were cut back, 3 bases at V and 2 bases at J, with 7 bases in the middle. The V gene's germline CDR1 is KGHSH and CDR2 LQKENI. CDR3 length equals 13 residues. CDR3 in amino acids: CASSPPFNTEAFF. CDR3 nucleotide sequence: TGTGCCAGCTCACCCCCCTTTAACACTGAAGCTTTCTTT. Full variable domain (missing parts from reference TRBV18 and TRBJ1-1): NAGVMQNPRHLVRRRGQEARLRCSPMKGHSHVYWYRQLPEEGLKFMVYLQKENIIDESGMPKERFSAEFPKEGPSILRIQQVVRGDSAAYFCASSPPFNTEAFFGQGTRLTVV.

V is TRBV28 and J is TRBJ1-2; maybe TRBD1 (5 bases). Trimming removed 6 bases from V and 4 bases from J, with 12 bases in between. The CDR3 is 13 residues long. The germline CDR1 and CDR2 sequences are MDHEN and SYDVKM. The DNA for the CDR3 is TGTGCCAGCAGCCCCGGGACGGGCTATGGCTACACCTTC. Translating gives CASSPGTGYGYTF.

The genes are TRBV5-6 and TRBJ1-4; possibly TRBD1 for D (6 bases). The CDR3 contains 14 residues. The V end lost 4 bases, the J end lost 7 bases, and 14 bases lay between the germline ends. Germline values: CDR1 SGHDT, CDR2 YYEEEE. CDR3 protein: CASSTGSLREKLFF. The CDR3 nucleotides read TGTGCCAGCAGCACAGGGTCCTTGCGTGAAAAACTGTTTTTT.

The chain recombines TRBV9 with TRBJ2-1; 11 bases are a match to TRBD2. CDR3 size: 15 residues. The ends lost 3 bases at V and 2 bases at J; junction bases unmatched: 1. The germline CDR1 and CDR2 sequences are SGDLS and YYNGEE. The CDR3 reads CASSGGLAAYNEQFF. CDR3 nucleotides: TGTGCCAGCAGCGGGGGACTAGCGGCCTACAATGAGCAGTTCTTC.

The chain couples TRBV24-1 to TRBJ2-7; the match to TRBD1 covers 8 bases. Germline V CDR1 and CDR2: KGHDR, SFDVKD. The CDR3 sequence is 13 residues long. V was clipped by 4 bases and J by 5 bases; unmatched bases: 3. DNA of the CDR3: TGTGCCACCAGTGACCGACAGGGGAACGAGCAGTACTTC. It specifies CATSDRQGNEQYF.

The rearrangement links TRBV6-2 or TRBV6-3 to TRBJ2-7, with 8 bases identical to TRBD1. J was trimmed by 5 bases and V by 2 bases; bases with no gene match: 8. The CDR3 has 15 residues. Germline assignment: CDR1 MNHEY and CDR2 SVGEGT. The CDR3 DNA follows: TGTGCCAGCAGTTACGAGGCAGGGGGCCCCCACGAGCAGTACTTC. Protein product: CASSYEAGGPHEQYF.

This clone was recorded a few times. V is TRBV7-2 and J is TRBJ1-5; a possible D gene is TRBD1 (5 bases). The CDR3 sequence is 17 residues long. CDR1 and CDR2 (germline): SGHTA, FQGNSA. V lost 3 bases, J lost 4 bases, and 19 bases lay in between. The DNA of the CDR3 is TGTGCCAGCAGCTTTGGGGGTGGAAGGGCAATAAATCAGCCCCAGCATTTT. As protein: CASSFGGGRAINQPQHF.